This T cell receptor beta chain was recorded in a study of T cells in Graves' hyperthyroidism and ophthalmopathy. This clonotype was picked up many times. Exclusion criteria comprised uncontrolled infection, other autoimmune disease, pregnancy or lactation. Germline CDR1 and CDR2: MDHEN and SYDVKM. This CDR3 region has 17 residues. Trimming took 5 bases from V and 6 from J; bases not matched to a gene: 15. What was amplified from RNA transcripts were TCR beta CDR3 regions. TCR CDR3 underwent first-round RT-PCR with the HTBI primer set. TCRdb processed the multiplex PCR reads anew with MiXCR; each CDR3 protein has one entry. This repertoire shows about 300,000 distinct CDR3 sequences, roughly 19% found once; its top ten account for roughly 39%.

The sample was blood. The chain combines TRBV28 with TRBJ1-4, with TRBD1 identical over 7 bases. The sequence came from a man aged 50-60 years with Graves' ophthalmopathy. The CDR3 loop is CASSRPTGIGTDEKLFF. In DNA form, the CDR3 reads TGTGCCAGCAGTCGACCGACAGGGATAGGGACTGATGAAAAACTGTTTTTT.